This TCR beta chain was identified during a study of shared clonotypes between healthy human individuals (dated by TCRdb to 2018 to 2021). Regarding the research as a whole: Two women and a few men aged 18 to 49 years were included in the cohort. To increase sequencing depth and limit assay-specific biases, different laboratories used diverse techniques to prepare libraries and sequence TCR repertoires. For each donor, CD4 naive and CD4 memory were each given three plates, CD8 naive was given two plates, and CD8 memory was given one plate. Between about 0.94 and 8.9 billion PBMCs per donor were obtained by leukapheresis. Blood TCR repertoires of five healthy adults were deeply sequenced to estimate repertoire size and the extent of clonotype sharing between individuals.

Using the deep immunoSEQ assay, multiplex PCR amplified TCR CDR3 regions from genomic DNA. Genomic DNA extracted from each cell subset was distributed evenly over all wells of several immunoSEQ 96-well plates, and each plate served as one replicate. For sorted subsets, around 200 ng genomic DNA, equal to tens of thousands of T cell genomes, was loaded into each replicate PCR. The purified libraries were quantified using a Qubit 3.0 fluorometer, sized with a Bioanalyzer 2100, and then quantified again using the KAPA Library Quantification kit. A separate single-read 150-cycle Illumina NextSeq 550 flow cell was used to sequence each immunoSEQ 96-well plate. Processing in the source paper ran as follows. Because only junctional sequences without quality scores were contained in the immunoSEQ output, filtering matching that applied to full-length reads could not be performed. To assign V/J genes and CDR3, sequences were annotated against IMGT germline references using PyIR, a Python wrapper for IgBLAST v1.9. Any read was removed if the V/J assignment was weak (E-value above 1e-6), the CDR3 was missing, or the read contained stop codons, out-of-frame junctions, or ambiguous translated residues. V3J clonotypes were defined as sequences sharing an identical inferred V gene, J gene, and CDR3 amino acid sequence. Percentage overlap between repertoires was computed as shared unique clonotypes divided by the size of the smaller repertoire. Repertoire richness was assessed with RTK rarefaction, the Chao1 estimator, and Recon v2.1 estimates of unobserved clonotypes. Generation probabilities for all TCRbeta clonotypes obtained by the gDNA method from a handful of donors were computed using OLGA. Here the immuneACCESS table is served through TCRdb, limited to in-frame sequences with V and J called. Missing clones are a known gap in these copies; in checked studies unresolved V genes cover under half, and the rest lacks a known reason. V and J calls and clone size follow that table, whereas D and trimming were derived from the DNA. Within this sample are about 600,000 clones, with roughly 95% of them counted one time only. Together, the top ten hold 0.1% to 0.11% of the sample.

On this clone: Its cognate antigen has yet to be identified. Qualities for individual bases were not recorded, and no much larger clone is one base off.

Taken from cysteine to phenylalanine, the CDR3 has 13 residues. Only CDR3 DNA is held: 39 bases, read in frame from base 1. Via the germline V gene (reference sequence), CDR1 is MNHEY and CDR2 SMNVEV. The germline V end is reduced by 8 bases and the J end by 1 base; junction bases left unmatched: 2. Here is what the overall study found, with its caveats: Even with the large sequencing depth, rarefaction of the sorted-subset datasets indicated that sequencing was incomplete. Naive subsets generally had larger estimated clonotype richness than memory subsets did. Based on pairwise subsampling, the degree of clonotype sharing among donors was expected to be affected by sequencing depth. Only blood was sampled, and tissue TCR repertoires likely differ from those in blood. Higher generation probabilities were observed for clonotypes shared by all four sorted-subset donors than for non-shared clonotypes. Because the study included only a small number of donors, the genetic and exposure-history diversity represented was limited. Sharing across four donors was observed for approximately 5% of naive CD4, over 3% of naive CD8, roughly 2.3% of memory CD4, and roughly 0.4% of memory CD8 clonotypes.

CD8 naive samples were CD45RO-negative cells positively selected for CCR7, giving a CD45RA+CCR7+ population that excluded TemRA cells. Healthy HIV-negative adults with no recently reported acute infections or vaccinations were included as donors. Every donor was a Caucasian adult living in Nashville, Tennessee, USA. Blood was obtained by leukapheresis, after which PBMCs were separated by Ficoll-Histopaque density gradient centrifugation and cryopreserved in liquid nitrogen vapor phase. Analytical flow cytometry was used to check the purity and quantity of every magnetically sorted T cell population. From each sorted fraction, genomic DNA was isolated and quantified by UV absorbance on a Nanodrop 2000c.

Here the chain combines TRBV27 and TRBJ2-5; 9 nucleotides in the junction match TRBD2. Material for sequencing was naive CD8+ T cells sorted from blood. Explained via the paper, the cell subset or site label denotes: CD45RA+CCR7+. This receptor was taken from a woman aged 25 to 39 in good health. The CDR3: CASQGLAQETQYF. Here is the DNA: TGTGCCAGCCAGGGACTAGCCCAAGAGACCCAGTACTTC.